This record looks at one TCR beta chain sequence and its context. The antigen is unknown. These data belong to a study of cytomegalovirus exposure and HLA in healthy donors. Study outcomes and limitations: In vitro testing confirmed a few CMV-associated chains as specific for CMV antigens. Investigators reported over 150 TCR beta chains as tied to cytomegalovirus. Reports credit the classifier with highly specific, highly sensitive diagnosis of cytomegalovirus status.

Produced via immunoSEQ multiplex PCR; TCRdb's table is partial and in-frame only. The data contain tens of thousands of clones, roughly 95% of them singletons. CDR1 and CDR2 (germline): SNHLY, FYNNEI. Trimming took 0 bases from V and 12 from J, leaving 15 bases between them. This CDR3 comprises 14 residues. The sample taken for sequencing was PBMCs. This clonotype was obtained from a woman between 18 and 29 years old in good health and CMV-seropositive. The V and J genes are TRBV2 and TRBJ2-1, with a tentative D call TRBD1 (5 bases). CDR3 sequence: CASSEAGRKAGQFF. CDR3 DNA sequence: TGTGCCAGCAGTGAAGCGGGGCGGAAAGCAGGGCAGTTCTTC.